The entry below gives a single T cell receptor (beta chain) sequence along with its context. This specimen comes from a study of blood T cell repertoires in COVID-19. For the study at large: In each case, the material was cDNA or gDNA derived from T cells, B-cell-depleted T cells, or PBMCs.

Per germline, CDR1 LNHNV and CDR2 YYDKDF (reference sequence). V was clipped by 2 bases and J by 2 bases; unmatched bases: 6. The CDR3 contains 15 residues. Sequenced by immunoSEQ multiplex PCR; TCRdb stores in-frame clones only, minus some. The sample holds about 280,000 clones, roughly 85% seen once. The receptor was isolated from a woman aged 50 to 60 who had recovered from COVID-19. The gene calls are TRBV15 and TRBJ2-7, with TRBD1 matching 7 bases. Sequences were obtained from PBMCs or T cells enriched from blood (not recorded which). CDR3 amino acids: CATSRSDRATYEQYF. The DNA of the CDR3 is TGTGCCACCAGCAGATCCGACAGGGCGACCTACGAGCAGTACTTC.